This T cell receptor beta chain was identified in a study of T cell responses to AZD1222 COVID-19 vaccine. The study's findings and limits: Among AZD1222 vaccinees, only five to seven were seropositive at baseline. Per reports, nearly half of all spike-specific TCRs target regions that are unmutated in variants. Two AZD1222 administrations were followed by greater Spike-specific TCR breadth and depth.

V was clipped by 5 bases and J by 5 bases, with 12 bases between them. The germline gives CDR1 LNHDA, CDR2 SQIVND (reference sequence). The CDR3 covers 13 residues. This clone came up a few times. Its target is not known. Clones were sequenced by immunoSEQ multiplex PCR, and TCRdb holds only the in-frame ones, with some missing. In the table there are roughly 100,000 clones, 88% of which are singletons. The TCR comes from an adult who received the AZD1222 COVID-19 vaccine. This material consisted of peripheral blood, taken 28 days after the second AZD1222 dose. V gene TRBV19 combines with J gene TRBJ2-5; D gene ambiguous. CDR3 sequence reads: CASSSVALETQYF. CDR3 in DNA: TGTGCCAGTAGTTCCGTTGCATTGGAGACCCAGTACTTC.